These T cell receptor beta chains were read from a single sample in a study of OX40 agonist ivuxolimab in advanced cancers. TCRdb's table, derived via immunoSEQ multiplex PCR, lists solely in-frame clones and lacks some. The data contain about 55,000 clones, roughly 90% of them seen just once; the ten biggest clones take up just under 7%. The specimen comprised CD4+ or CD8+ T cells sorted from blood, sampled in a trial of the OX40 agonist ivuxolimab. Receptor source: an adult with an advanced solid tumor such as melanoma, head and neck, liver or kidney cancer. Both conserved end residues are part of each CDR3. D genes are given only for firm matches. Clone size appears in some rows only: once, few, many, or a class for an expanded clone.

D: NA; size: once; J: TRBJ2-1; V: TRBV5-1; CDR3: CASSGDPSYNEQFF; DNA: TGCGCCAGCAGCGGCGACCCCTCCTACAATGAGCAGTTCTTC
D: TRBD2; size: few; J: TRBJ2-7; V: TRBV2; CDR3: CASKREGLEQYF; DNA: TGTGCCAGCAAACGGGAGGGCCTAGAGCAGTACTTC
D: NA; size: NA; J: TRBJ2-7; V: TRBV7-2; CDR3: CASSLHGGPKLEQYF; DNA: TGTGCCAGCAGCTTACATGGCGGGCCGAAGCTTGAGCAGTACTTC
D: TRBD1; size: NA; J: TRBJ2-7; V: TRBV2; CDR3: CASGGTGGPEEYF; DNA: TGTGCCAGCGGAGGGACAGGGGGTCCGGAGGAGTACTTC
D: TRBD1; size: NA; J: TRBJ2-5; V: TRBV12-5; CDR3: CASGLGLQGQETQYF; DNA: TGTGCTAGTGGTTTGGGCCTACAGGGGCAAGAGACCCAGTACTTC
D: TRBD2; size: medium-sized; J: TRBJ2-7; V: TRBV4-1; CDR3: CASSQLAGTYEQYF; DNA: TGCGCCAGCAGCCAGCTAGCGGGCACCTACGAGCAGTACTTC
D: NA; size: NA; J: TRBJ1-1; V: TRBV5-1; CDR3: CASSLVATSTEAFF; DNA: TGCGCCAGCAGCTTGGTGGCCACCTCCACTGAAGCTTTCTTT
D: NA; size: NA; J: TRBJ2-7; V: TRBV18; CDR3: CASSPGAGPGEQYF; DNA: TGTGCCAGCTCACCGGGAGCGGGTCCGGGGGAGCAGTACTTC
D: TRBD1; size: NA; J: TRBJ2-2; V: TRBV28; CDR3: CASSLPGTAAGELFF; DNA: TGTGCCAGCAGTTTGCCCGGGACAGCAGCCGGGGAGCTGTTTTTT
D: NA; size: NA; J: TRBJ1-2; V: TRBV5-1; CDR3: CASSWGYGYTF; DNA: TGCGCCAGCAGCTGGGGCTATGGCTACACCTTC
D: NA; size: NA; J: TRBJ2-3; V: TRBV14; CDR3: CASSQASTDTQYF; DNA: TGTGCCAGCAGCCAAGCCAGCACAGATACGCAGTATTTT
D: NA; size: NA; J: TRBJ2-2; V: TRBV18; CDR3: CASSRGLERTGELFF; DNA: TGTGCCAGCTCTAGGGGACTGGAACGGACCGGGGAGCTGTTTTTT
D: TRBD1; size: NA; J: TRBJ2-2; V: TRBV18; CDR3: CASSPLRDRNTGELFF; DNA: TGTGCCAGCTCACCACTCCGGGACAGGAACACCGGGGAGCTGTTTTTT
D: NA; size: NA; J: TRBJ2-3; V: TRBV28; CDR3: CASSPRTLTDTQYF; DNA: TGTGCCAGCAGTCCGAGGACACTCACAGATACGCAGTATTTT
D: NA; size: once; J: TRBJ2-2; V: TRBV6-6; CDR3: CASSSATGELFF; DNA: TGTGCCAGCAGCTCCGCCACCGGGGAGCTGTTTTTT
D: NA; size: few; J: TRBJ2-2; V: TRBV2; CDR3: CASSVGANTGELFF; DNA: TGTGCCAGCAGTGTAGGGGCGAACACCGGGGAGCTGTTTTTT
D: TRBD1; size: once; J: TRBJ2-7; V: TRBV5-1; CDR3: CASSIYDRDEQYF; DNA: TGCGCCAGCAGCATCTACGACAGGGACGAGCAGTACTTC
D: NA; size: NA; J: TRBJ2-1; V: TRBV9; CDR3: CASSVVGGGLYNEQFF; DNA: TGTGCCAGCAGCGTAGTCGGCGGAGGGCTCTACAATGAGCAGTTCTTC
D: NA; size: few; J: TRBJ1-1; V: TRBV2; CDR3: CASSGIPGLASRNTEAFF; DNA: TGTGCCAGCAGCGGGATACCGGGACTAGCGAGCAGGAACACTGAAGCTTTCTTT
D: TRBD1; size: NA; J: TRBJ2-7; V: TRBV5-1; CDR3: CASSSGQGVSEQYF; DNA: TGCGCCAGCAGCTCGGGACAGGGAGTGAGCGAGCAGTACTTC
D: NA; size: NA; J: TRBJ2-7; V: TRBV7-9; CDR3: CASSLDELTYEQYF; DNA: TGTGCCAGCAGCTTAGATGAACTAACCTACGAGCAGTACTTC
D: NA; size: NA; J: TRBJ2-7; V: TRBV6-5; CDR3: CASSRDAYEQYF; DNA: TGTGCCAGCAGCAGGGACGCGTACGAGCAGTACTTC
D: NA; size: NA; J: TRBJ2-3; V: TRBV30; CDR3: CAWRDNTQYF; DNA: TGTGCCTGGAGGGATAATACGCAGTATTTT
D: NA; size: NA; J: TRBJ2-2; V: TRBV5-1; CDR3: CASSLHNSPTGELFF; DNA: TGCGCCAGCAGCTTGCACAACAGTCCCACCGGGGAGCTGTTTTTT
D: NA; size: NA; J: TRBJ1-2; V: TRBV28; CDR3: CASSPQRIGYGYTF; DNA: TGTGCCAGCAGTCCACAGAGAATTGGGTATGGCTACACCTTC
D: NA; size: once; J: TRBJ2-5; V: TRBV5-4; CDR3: CASSLQDYQETQYF; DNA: TGTGCCAGCAGCTTGCAGGACTACCAAGAGACCCAGTACTTC
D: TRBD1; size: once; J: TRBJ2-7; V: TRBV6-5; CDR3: CASSSGQGFPYEQYF; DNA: TGTGCCAGCAGCTCAGGACAGGGGTTTCCCTACGAGCAGTACTTC
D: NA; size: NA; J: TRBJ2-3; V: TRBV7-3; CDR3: CASSLDRAGGTDTQYF; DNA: TGTGCCAGCAGCTTAGACAGGGCGGGGGGCACAGATACGCAGTATTTT
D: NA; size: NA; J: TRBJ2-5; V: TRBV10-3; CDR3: CAIGQGGQRETQYF; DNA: TGTGCCATCGGCCAGGGTGGCCAACGAGAGACCCAGTACTTC
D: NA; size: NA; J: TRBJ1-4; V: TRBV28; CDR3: CASSSQTGTPNEKLFF; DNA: TGTGCCAGCAGTTCTCAGACCGGGACACCCAATGAAAAACTGTTTTTT
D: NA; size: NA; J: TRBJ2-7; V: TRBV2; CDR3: CASSSSYEQYF; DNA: TGTGCCAGCAGTTCCTCCTACGAGCAGTACTTC
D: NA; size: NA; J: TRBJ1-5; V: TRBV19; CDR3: CASSIGRDQPQHF; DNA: TGTGCCAGTAGTATAGGGAGGGATCAGCCCCAGCATTTT
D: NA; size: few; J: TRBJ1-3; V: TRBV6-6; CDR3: CASRTPGNTIYF; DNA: TGTGCCAGCAGGACACCAGGAAACACCATATATTTT
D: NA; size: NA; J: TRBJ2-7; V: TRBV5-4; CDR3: CASSRGQPPGNYEQYF; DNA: TGTGCCAGCAGCAGGGGACAACCCCCAGGCAACTACGAGCAGTACTTC
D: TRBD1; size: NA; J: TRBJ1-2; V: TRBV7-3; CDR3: CASSMDRGWRGYTF; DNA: TGTGCCAGCAGCATGGACAGGGGTTGGCGTGGCTACACCTTC
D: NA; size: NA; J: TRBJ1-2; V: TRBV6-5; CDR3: CASSHWGVNYGYTF; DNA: TGTGCCAGCAGCCACTGGGGAGTTAACTATGGCTACACCTTC
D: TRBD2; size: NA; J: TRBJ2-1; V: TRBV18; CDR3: CASSLSGEGEQFF; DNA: TGTGCCAGCTCACTTAGCGGGGAAGGGGAGCAGTTCTTC
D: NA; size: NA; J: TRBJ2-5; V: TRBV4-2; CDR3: CASSLEGEAQETQYF; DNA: TGTGCCAGCAGCTTGGAGGGGGAGGCACAAGAGACCCAGTACTTC
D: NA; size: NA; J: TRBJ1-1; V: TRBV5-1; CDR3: CASSSRPGGTEAFF; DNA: TGCGCCAGCAGCTCTCGACCGGGAGGCACTGAAGCTTTCTTT
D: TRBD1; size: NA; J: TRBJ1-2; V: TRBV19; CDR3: CASSSPGQGRLGYGYTF; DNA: TGTGCCAGTAGTTCCCCGGGACAGGGAAGATTAGGGTATGGCTACACCTTC
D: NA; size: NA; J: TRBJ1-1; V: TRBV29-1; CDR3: CSVAETRSDTEAFF; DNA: TGCAGCGTTGCAGAGACGAGGAGTGACACTGAAGCTTTCTTT
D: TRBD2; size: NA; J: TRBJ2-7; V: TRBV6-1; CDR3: CATRTALAGAYEQYF; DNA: TGTGCCACCAGGACTGCGCTAGCGGGGGCCTACGAGCAGTACTTC
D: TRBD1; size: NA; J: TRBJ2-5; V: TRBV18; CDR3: CASSLDRDGTQYF; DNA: TGTGCCAGCTCACTTGACAGGGACGGGACCCAGTACTTC
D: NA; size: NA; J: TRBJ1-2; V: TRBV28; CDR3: CASSLGGRPKANYGYTF; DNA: TGTGCCAGCAGTTTAGGCGGCAGACCTAAAGCTAACTATGGCTACACCTTC
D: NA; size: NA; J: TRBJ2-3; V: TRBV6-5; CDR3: CAGKTGTDTQYF; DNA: TGTGCCGGGAAAACAGGGACAGATACGCAGTATTTT
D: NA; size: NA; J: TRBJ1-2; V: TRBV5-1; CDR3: CASSPPGGGYGYTF; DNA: TGCGCCAGCAGCCCCCCGGGGGGCGGCTATGGCTACACCTTC
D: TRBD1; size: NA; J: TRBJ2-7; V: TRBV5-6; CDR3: CASSFRDRPYEQYF; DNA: TGTGCCAGCAGCTTCCGGGACAGACCCTACGAGCAGTACTTC
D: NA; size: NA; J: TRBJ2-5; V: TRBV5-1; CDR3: CASSSGQETQYF; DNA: TGCGCCAGCAGCTCCGGGCAAGAGACCCAGTACTTC
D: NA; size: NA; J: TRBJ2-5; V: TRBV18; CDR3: CASSREAFVSGRETQYF; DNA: TGTGCCAGCTCACGGGAGGCATTTGTTTCAGGCCGGGAGACCCAGTACTTC
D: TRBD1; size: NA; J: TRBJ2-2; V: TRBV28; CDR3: CASSLWGTGVNTGELFF; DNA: TGTGCCAGCAGTTTATGGGGGACAGGGGTGAACACCGGGGAGCTGTTTTTT
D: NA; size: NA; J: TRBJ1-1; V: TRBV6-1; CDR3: CASSLVKDISEAFF; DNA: TGTGCCAGCAGTCTAGTCAAAGATATCTCTGAAGCTTTCTTT
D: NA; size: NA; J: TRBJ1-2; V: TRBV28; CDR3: CASSPRNRVHGYTF; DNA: TGTGCCAGCAGTCCGCGAAACAGGGTGCATGGCTACACCTTC
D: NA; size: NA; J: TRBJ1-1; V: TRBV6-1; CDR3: CASSGAGAEGEAFF; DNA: TGTGCCAGCAGTGGGGCGGGCGCCGAGGGTGAAGCTTTCTTT
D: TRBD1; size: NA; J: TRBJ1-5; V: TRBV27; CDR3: CASRQRTGGDQPQHF; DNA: TGTGCCAGCAGGCAACGGACAGGGGGGGATCAGCCCCAGCATTTT
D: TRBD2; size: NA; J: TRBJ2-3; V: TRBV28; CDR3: CASSITDLAGESDTQYF; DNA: TGTGCCAGCAGTATCACAGATCTAGCGGGGGAGTCAGATACGCAGTATTTT
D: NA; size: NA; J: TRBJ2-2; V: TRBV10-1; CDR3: CASSEGGGGNTGELFF; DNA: TGCGCCAGCAGTGAGGGAGGAGGGGGGAACACCGGGGAGCTGTTTTTT
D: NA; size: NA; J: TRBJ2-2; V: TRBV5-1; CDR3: CASMIGTGELFF; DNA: TGCGCCAGCATGATTGGCACCGGGGAGCTGTTTTTT
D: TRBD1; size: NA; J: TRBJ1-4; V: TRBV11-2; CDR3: CASSLGQGIEKLFF; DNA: TGTGCCAGCAGCTTAGGACAGGGGATTGAAAAACTGTTTTTT
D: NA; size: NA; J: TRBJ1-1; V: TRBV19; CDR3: CASSNRLNTEAFF; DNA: TGTGCCAGTAGCAACAGGTTGAACACTGAAGCTTTCTTT